This T cell receptor beta chain was captured by sequencing in a study of Tregs in tolerant kidney transplant recipients. At the level of the study: Mixed chimerism was transient after nonmyeloablative marrow transplants from related graft donors.

Details on this clone: Antigen: not known. Coverage ceases 3 residues before the CDR3 finishes, and the germline J gene fills in the end.

Using immunoSEQ multiplex PCR, the repertoire was profiled, and TCRdb retains in-frame clones only, with some absent. The sample table includes 30,000 or so clones. CD4+CD25+CD127- Tregs, CD4+CD25- non-Tregs, CD4 and CD8 cells were sorted. Study-level results: Biological reproducibility was not directly addressed in this study. Expanding Tregs on activated donor B cells appeared to best identify donor-specific TCRbeta clones.

There are 14 residues in the CDR3. The V gene's germline CDR1 is MNHNS and CDR2 SASEGT. After removal of 3 bases from V and 5 bases from J, the junction contained 5 bases not matched to a gene. The genes are TRBV6-1 and TRBJ2-7, with 9 nucleotides matching TRBD1. The input for sequencing was CD8+ T cells from blood, taken before the transplant. This clonotype originated in a human donor who received a combined kidney and bone marrow transplant. The CDR3 DNA, read in part, is TGTGCCAGCAGTGATTACAGGGGGCCCCACGAG. Encoded protein: CASSDYRGPHE. The CDR3 in full is CASSDYRGPHEQYF.